These 8 T cell receptor beta chains were all obtained from the same sample, sequenced in a study of OX40 agonist ivuxolimab in advanced cancers. Here immunoSEQ multiplex PCR was the method, and the copy in TCRdb shows in-frame clones only, minus some. The table includes 25,000 to 35,000 clones, 84% detected once. Sequenced material: CD4+ or CD8+ T cells sorted from blood, taken in a trial of the OX40 agonist ivuxolimab. The receptors shown here come from an adult with an advanced solid tumor such as melanoma, head and neck, liver or kidney cancer.

This clone was counted a single time. CDR3 DNA sequence: TGCAGCGCTGATGGGACTAGCGGGAGGTACCCAGATACGCAGTATTTT. Translation: CSADGTSGRYPDTQYF. The chain combines TRBV29-1 with TRBJ2-3; TRBD2 aligns across 15 bases. The CDR3 covers 16 residues. Germline V gives CDR1 SQVTM, CDR2 ANQGSEA. The junction had 9 bases not matched to a gene; V was cut back by 7 bases and J by 4 bases.

The rearrangement uses TRBV5-6 and TRBJ1-2, with D unclear. Trimming removed 2 bases from V and 5 bases from J, with 10 bases in between. This CDR3 has 13 amino acids. Germline values: CDR1 SGHDT, CDR2 YYEEEE. The CDR3 sequence is CASSFLSRYGYTF. The CDR3 coding sequence is TGTGCCAGCAGCTTTTTGAGTAGGTATGGCTACACCTTC.

The chain combines TRBV6-6 with TRBJ1-4, with TRBD1 identical over 8 bases. The CDR3 has 12 residues. The ends lost 10 bases at V and 8 bases at J; junction bases unmatched: 6. The germline gives CDR1 MNHNY, CDR2 SVGAGI (reference sequence). In DNA form, the CDR3 reads TGTGCCACTCTGGACAGGGCGGAAAAACTGTTTTTT. Translated, it gives CATLDRAEKLFF.

The genes are TRBV6-6 and TRBJ1-5; a possible D gene is TRBD1 (6 bases). CDR3 length equals 14 residues. V was shortened by 4 bases and J by 4 bases, with 11 bases between the two germline ends. Germline V gene data show CDR1 as MNHNY and CDR2 as SVGAGI (reference sequence). CDR3 region: CASSSGVWNQPQHF. The CDR3 nucleotides are TGTGCCAGCAGTTCAGGGGTATGGAATCAGCCCCAGCATTTT.

The genes are TRBV4-1 and TRBJ1-4; possibly TRBD1 for D (5 bases). The length of the CDR3 is 15 residues. CDR1 and CDR2 from the germline V gene are MGHRA and YSYEKL. The ends were cut back, 4 bases at V and 7 bases at J, with 16 bases in the middle. CDR3 nucleotides: TGCGCCAGCAGCCTAGATCAGGGTAGTGGTGAAAAACTGTTTTTT. Translated: CASSLDQGSGEKLFF.

The chain has TRBV27 and TRBJ1-4; D unclear. The ends were cut back, 6 bases at V and 0 bases at J, with 11 bases in the middle. The CDR3 consists of 15 residues. Germline-derived CDR1 and CDR2 are MNHEY and SMNVEV (reference sequence). The CDR3 sequence: CASRSITATNEKLFF. The CDR3 DNA follows: TGTGCCAGCAGATCCATCACCGCAACTAATGAAAAACTGTTTTTT.

This clone occurred a few times. This CDR3 reads CASSLADQPQHF. CDR3 coding DNA: TGTGCCAGCAGCTTAGCGGATCAGCCCCAGCATTTT. The V and J genes are TRBV7-9 and TRBJ1-5; no clear D gene. Trimming took off 0 bases at V and 5 bases at J, with 2 bases between the two ends. The germline V gene has CDR1 SEHNR and CDR2 FQNEAQ (reference sequence). The CDR3 sequence is 12 residues long.

The rearrangement joins TRBV7-8 to TRBJ2-1; D not certain. CDR1 is SGHVS, CDR2 FQNEAQ, per germline. V dropped 2 bases and J dropped 8 bases, with 7 bases sitting between them. The length of the CDR3 is 12 residues. Here the CDR3 reads CASSLSLDEQFF. CDR3 DNA sequence: TGTGCCAGCAGCTTATCTTTGGATGAGCAGTTCTTC.